The rows below give T cell receptor beta chains drawn from one sample of a study of T cells after posttransplantation cyclophosphamide. Generated by immunoSEQ multiplex PCR, the TCRdb table keeps only in-frame clones and is missing some. The table shows under 40,000 clones, with roughly nine tenths occurring only once. What was sequenced was naive CD4+ T cells sorted from blood. These receptors all come from a man aged 25 to 40 in good health and a related stem cell transplant donor. Each CDR3 is given with its conserved first and last residue. Each record gives: D gene, J gene, V gene, clone size, CDR3 DNA, CDR3 protein. A D gene is named only where the DNA matches it firmly. Size is omitted from some rows. Given values are once, few, many or a class for expanded clones.

d_gene: TRBD1; j_gene: TRBJ2-7; v_gene: TRBV7-3; abundance: -; CDR3nt: TGTGCCAGCAGCTTAACGGGGACAGGGGTCTACGAGCAGTACTTC; CDR3aa: CASSLTGTGVYEQYF
d_gene: TRBD1; j_gene: TRBJ2-7; v_gene: TRBV14; abundance: -; CDR3nt: TGTGCCAGCAGCCAGTACACCGGGACAGGGGAAGTCGAGCAGTACTTC; CDR3aa: CASSQYTGTGEVEQYF
d_gene: -; j_gene: TRBJ2-1; v_gene: TRBV2; abundance: few; CDR3nt: TGTGCCAGCAGTGATCTGGGCAGGGCGCTAAGCTCCTACAATGAGCAGTTCTTC; CDR3aa: CASSDLGRALSSYNEQFF
d_gene: -; j_gene: TRBJ2-6; v_gene: TRBV4-2; abundance: -; CDR3nt: TGTGCCAGCAGCCAACATTCCGGGACAACAAATTCTGGGGCCAACGTCCTGACTTTC; CDR3aa: CASSQHSGTTNSGANVLTF
d_gene: TRBD1; j_gene: TRBJ2-1; v_gene: TRBV6-5; abundance: -; CDR3nt: TGTGCCAGCAGTACCGGACAGGACGCCAAGCAGTTCTTC; CDR3aa: CASSTGQDAKQFF
d_gene: -; j_gene: TRBJ1-1; v_gene: TRBV5-5; abundance: -; CDR3nt: TGTGCCAGCAGCTTCGATAGGACATTGAACACTGAAGCTTTCTTT; CDR3aa: CASSFDRTLNTEAFF
d_gene: -; j_gene: TRBJ2-2; v_gene: TRBV5-1; abundance: -; CDR3nt: TGCGCCAGCAGCCGCACCGGGGAGCTGTTTTTT; CDR3aa: CASSRTGELFF
d_gene: -; j_gene: TRBJ2-5; v_gene: TRBV6-1; abundance: -; CDR3nt: TGTGCGGGCGCAATAGAAGAGACCCAGTACTTC; CDR3aa: CAGAIEETQYF
d_gene: -; j_gene: TRBJ1-3; v_gene: TRBV6-5; abundance: -; CDR3nt: TGTGCCAGCAGTTCCCTCGGGGGGGCTGGAAACACCATATATTTT; CDR3aa: CASSSLGGAGNTIYF
d_gene: TRBD2; j_gene: TRBJ2-3; v_gene: TRBV7-9; abundance: -; CDR3nt: TGTGCCAGCGGGGGACTAGCATTAGATACGCAGTATTTT; CDR3aa: CASGGLALDTQYF
d_gene: -; j_gene: TRBJ2-1; v_gene: TRBV28; abundance: once; CDR3nt: TGTGCCAGCAGTTTATCCAGGGGTAGCAATGAGCAGTTCTTC; CDR3aa: CASSLSRGSNEQFF
d_gene: -; j_gene: TRBJ1-6; v_gene: TRBV2; abundance: -; CDR3nt: TGTGCCAGCAGTATGAGCAGGGGCTCGCGAAATTCACCCCTCCACTTT; CDR3aa: CASSMSRGSRNSPLHF
d_gene: TRBD1; j_gene: TRBJ1-2; v_gene: TRBV10-3; abundance: -; CDR3nt: TGTGCCATCAGTGAGTCTGCGACAGGGATCGCGGGCTACACCTTC; CDR3aa: CAISESATGIAGYTF
d_gene: TRBD2; j_gene: TRBJ2-1; v_gene: TRBV19; abundance: few; CDR3nt: TGTGCCAGTAGTATGCCGGGACTAGCCGAGTTCTTC; CDR3aa: CASSMPGLAEFF
d_gene: -; j_gene: TRBJ2-7; v_gene: TRBV9; abundance: -; CDR3nt: TGTGCCAGCAGCTCAACCCCGGGGGACTACGAGCAGTACTTC; CDR3aa: CASSSTPGDYEQYF
d_gene: -; j_gene: TRBJ1-2; v_gene: TRBV29-1; abundance: -; CDR3nt: TGCAGCGTCCTACTCCCTAACTATGGCTACACCTTC; CDR3aa: CSVLLPNYGYTF
d_gene: TRBD1; j_gene: TRBJ1-5; v_gene: TRBV9; abundance: -; CDR3nt: TGTGCCAGCAGCGTAGGGGACAGCTACTATCAGCCCCAGCATTTT; CDR3aa: CASSVGDSYYQPQHF
d_gene: TRBD1; j_gene: TRBJ2-3; v_gene: TRBV7-9; abundance: -; CDR3nt: TGTGCCAGCAGCCCCCGGGGGACAGGGGTAAGCACAGATACGCAGTATTTT; CDR3aa: CASSPRGTGVSTDTQYF
d_gene: -; j_gene: TRBJ2-3; v_gene: TRBV5-6; abundance: -; CDR3nt: TGTGCCAGCAGCTTGGGTAAGGGGCTCGCAGATACGCAGTATTTT; CDR3aa: CASSLGKGLADTQYF
d_gene: -; j_gene: TRBJ1-2; v_gene: TRBV7-9; abundance: -; CDR3nt: TGTGCCAGCAGTCCCGACACTGGCTACGGCTACACCTTC; CDR3aa: CASSPDTGYGYTF
d_gene: TRBD2; j_gene: TRBJ2-5; v_gene: TRBV15; abundance: -; CDR3nt: TGTGCCACCAGGAAGGGACTAGCGGGGGCCACGTACCAAGAGACCCAGTACTTC; CDR3aa: CATRKGLAGATYQETQYF